A selection of T cell receptor beta chains follows, all from one sample in a study of T-cell reconstitution after alpha-beta-depleted transplantation in children. TCRdb recomputed calls from the PCR reads with MiXCR, one row per CDR3 protein. The table has about 98,000 distinct CDR3 sequences, less than 25% seen once. The source material was PBMCs, sampled before TCRalphabeta/CD19-depleted stem cell transplant. These receptors came from a boy aged 2 to 9 with acute lymphoblastic leukemia, due to receive a stem cell transplant. Both conserved end residues are part of each CDR3. The order of the fields is CDR3 length, J gene, V gene, clone size, D gene, CDR3 DNA, CDR3 protein. A D gene is named only where the DNA matches it firmly. Rows give clone size only sometimes, using once, few, many, or a class for an expanded clone.

len: 15; j_gene: TRBJ2-2; v_gene: TRBV6-1; abundance: many; d_gene: TRBD2; CDR3nt: TGTGCCAGCAGTCCGAGAGGACTAGTGGCCGGGGAGCTGTTTTTT; CDR3aa: CASSPRGLVAGELFF
len: 14; j_gene: TRBJ2-5; v_gene: TRBV20-1; abundance: NA; d_gene: NA; CDR3nt: TGCAGTGCTAGTTCGGCAGGACCTCAAGAGACCCAGTACTTC; CDR3aa: CSASSAGPQETQYF
len: 14; j_gene: TRBJ2-7; v_gene: TRBV10-2; abundance: few; d_gene: NA; CDR3nt: TGCGCCAGCAGACGCGGTGCCCGCGAGTACGAGCAGTACTTC; CDR3aa: CASRRGAREYEQYF
len: 13; j_gene: TRBJ2-7; v_gene: TRBV29-1; abundance: many; d_gene: NA; CDR3nt: TGCAGCGTTCGAATACCCCTCTCCTACGAGCAGTACTTC; CDR3aa: CSVRIPLSYEQYF
len: 14; j_gene: TRBJ2-1; v_gene: TRBV29-1; abundance: NA; d_gene: TRBD1; CDR3nt: TGCAGCGTTGAGCCGGGACAGCCCCTCAATGAGCAGTTCTTC; CDR3aa: CSVEPGQPLNEQFF
len: 13; j_gene: TRBJ2-7; v_gene: TRBV7-6; abundance: few; d_gene: NA; CDR3nt: TGTGCCAGCAGCCCCGGACAGCCCCACGAGCAGTACTTC; CDR3aa: CASSPGQPHEQYF
len: 17; j_gene: TRBJ2-3; v_gene: TRBV5-6; abundance: few; d_gene: TRBD2; CDR3nt: TGTGCCAGCAGCTTGTTGGCTAGCGGGAGGGTTCGGGATACGCAGTATTTT; CDR3aa: CASSLLASGRVRDTQYF
len: 14; j_gene: TRBJ1-2; v_gene: TRBV5-1; abundance: few; d_gene: TRBD1; CDR3nt: TGCGCCAGCAGCCCCGGGGACAGTTCATATGGCTACACCTTC; CDR3aa: CASSPGDSSYGYTF
len: 14; j_gene: TRBJ1-2; v_gene: TRBV3-1; abundance: once; d_gene: NA; CDR3nt: TGTGCCAGCAGCCAGCTGGGTGGAAACTATGGCTACACCTTC; CDR3aa: CASSQLGGNYGYTF
len: 16; j_gene: TRBJ2-7; v_gene: TRBV5-6; abundance: few; d_gene: NA; CDR3nt: TGTGCCAGCAGCTTGGGGTATGGGGCTGGTGGCTACGAGCAGTACTTC; CDR3aa: CASSLGYGAGGYEQYF
len: 15; j_gene: TRBJ2-1; v_gene: TRBV11-2; abundance: many; d_gene: NA; CDR3nt: TGTGCCAGCAGCTCGAGCGGAGGGGCCAGCAATGAGCAGTTCTTC; CDR3aa: CASSSSGGASNEQFF
len: 12; j_gene: TRBJ2-1; v_gene: TRBV28; abundance: NA; d_gene: TRBD2; CDR3nt: TGTGCCAGCGGAGGACTAGGATATGAGCAGTTCTTC; CDR3aa: CASGGLGYEQFF
len: 13; j_gene: TRBJ1-2; v_gene: TRBV20-1; abundance: few; d_gene: NA; CDR3nt: TGCAGTGCTAGAGGGGATTGGGCCTATGGCTACACCTTC; CDR3aa: CSARGDWAYGYTF
len: 15; j_gene: TRBJ2-7; v_gene: TRBV10-3; abundance: many; d_gene: NA; CDR3nt: TGTGCCATCAGTGAGTCTATGGACGGAATCTACGAGCAGTACTTC; CDR3aa: CAISESMDGIYEQYF
len: 11; j_gene: TRBJ2-5; v_gene: TRBV2; abundance: NA; d_gene: NA; CDR3nt: TGTGCCAGCAGGGCTCAAGAGACCCAGTACTTC; CDR3aa: CASRAQETQYF
len: 15; j_gene: TRBJ1-1; v_gene: TRBV4-2; abundance: many; d_gene: NA; CDR3nt: TGTGCCAGCAGCCAAGGGGCAGGGCAGGACACTGAAGCTTTCTTT; CDR3aa: CASSQGAGQDTEAFF
len: 12; j_gene: TRBJ2-1; v_gene: TRBV7-2; abundance: few; d_gene: NA; CDR3nt: TGTGCCAGCAGTTTAAACCGGGGAGTGCAGTTCTTC; CDR3aa: CASSLNRGVQFF
len: 15; j_gene: TRBJ2-6; v_gene: TRBV5-1; abundance: few; d_gene: TRBD1; CDR3nt: TGCGCCAGCAGACAGGGGACAACTGGGGCCAACGTCCTGACTTTC; CDR3aa: CASRQGTTGANVLTF
len: 14; j_gene: TRBJ2-1; v_gene: TRBV5-1; abundance: few; d_gene: TRBD2; CDR3nt: TGCGCCAGCAGCCCAACTAGCGTTTACAATGAGCAGTTCTTC; CDR3aa: CASSPTSVYNEQFF
len: 14; j_gene: TRBJ2-1; v_gene: TRBV27; abundance: many; d_gene: TRBD2; CDR3nt: TGTGCCAGCTCACAGGGGACTAGCGTGAATGAGCAGTTCTTC; CDR3aa: CASSQGTSVNEQFF
len: 14; j_gene: TRBJ2-1; v_gene: TRBV9; abundance: few; d_gene: NA; CDR3nt: TGTGCCAGCAGCGTATCCCCAGGTGAGAATGAGCAGTTCTTC; CDR3aa: CASSVSPGENEQFF
len: 22; j_gene: TRBJ2-3; v_gene: TRBV20-1; abundance: many; d_gene: NA; CDR3nt: TGCAGTGCTACCCCCGACTACTTCGCGAACCCCATGCCGGCCTCTAGCACAGATACGCAGTATTTT; CDR3aa: CSATPDYFANPMPASSTDTQYF
len: 13; j_gene: TRBJ2-7; v_gene: TRBV7-2; abundance: NA; d_gene: NA; CDR3nt: TGTGCCAGCAGCTCACAGGGGAGGTGGGAGCAGTACTTC; CDR3aa: CASSSQGRWEQYF
len: 14; j_gene: TRBJ2-1; v_gene: TRBV5-1; abundance: NA; d_gene: NA; CDR3nt: TGCGCCAGCAGCCCCGTTGAGGGGAGCAATGAGCAGTTCTTC; CDR3aa: CASSPVEGSNEQFF
len: 14; j_gene: TRBJ2-2; v_gene: TRBV6-4; abundance: few; d_gene: NA; CDR3nt: TGTGCCAGCAGTGACGGTAGGGCCACCGGGGAGCTGTTTTTT; CDR3aa: CASSDGRATGELFF
len: 14; j_gene: TRBJ2-5; v_gene: TRBV12-3/TRBV12-4; abundance: NA; d_gene: NA; CDR3nt: TGTGCCAGCAGTTCCGGGACCCCCGGGCAGACCCAGTACTTC; CDR3aa: CASSSGTPGQTQYF
len: 13; j_gene: TRBJ2-1; v_gene: TRBV5-1; abundance: few; d_gene: NA; CDR3nt: TGCGCCAGCAGACTAGCCAACTACAATGAGCAGTTCTTC; CDR3aa: CASRLANYNEQFF
len: 16; j_gene: TRBJ2-7; v_gene: TRBV6-1; abundance: few; d_gene: TRBD2; CDR3nt: TGTGCCAGCAGACAACGAGCTAGCGGGAGTTTCTACGAGCAGTACTTC; CDR3aa: CASRQRASGSFYEQYF
len: 16; j_gene: TRBJ2-5; v_gene: TRBV5-6; abundance: many; d_gene: NA; CDR3nt: TGTGCCAGCAGCTTGGTTGACAGCACCGACTTGGAGACCCAGTACTTC; CDR3aa: CASSLVDSTDLETQYF
len: 15; j_gene: TRBJ2-7; v_gene: TRBV3-1; abundance: NA; d_gene: TRBD2; CDR3nt: TGTGCCAGCAGCCAAGACAGCGGGAGCGCTACGCGGCAGTACTTC; CDR3aa: CASSQDSGSATRQYF
len: 13; j_gene: TRBJ2-2; v_gene: TRBV20-1; abundance: many; d_gene: NA; CDR3nt: TGCAGTGCTAGCGGGACAAACACCGGGGAGCTGTTTTTT; CDR3aa: CSASGTNTGELFF
len: 14; j_gene: TRBJ1-1; v_gene: TRBV3-1; abundance: many; d_gene: TRBD1; CDR3nt: TGTGCCAGCAGCCAAGGACAGGGTCGAACTGAAGCTTTCTTT; CDR3aa: CASSQGQGRTEAFF
len: 12; j_gene: TRBJ2-7; v_gene: TRBV5-1; abundance: few; d_gene: NA; CDR3nt: TGCGCCAGCAGCGACTCCCCCGGCGAGCAGTACTTC; CDR3aa: CASSDSPGEQYF
len: 15; j_gene: TRBJ2-3; v_gene: TRBV7-3; abundance: few; d_gene: NA; CDR3nt: TGTGCCAGCAGCCCTTCGGGAGTGAGCACAGATACGCAGTATTTT; CDR3aa: CASSPSGVSTDTQYF
len: 16; j_gene: TRBJ2-4; v_gene: TRBV27; abundance: NA; d_gene: NA; CDR3nt: TGTGCCAGCACCTCTGAGGGGCTGGTGGCCAAAAACATTCAGTACTTC; CDR3aa: CASTSEGLVAKNIQYF
len: 15; j_gene: TRBJ2-5; v_gene: TRBV4-2; abundance: NA; d_gene: TRBD1; CDR3nt: TGTGCCAGCAGCCAAAGTGACAGGGGGGGAGAGACCCAGTACTTC; CDR3aa: CASSQSDRGGETQYF
len: 11; j_gene: TRBJ1-2; v_gene: TRBV20-1; abundance: NA; d_gene: NA; CDR3nt: TGCAGTGCTGGCCGAGTATATGGCTACACCTTC; CDR3aa: CSAGRVYGYTF
len: 13; j_gene: TRBJ2-7; v_gene: TRBV20-1; abundance: NA; d_gene: TRBD1; CDR3nt: TGCAGTGTCACCGACAGGGCAGGAGACGAGCAGTACTTC; CDR3aa: CSVTDRAGDEQYF
len: 14; j_gene: TRBJ1-2; v_gene: TRBV29-1; abundance: NA; d_gene: NA; CDR3nt: TGCAGCGATCAATGGGGCTGGGAGGTCTATGGCTACACCTTC; CDR3aa: CSDQWGWEVYGYTF
len: 13; j_gene: TRBJ1-6; v_gene: TRBV5-1; abundance: many; d_gene: NA; CDR3nt: TGCGCCAGCAGCCCGCCAGGCAGCCGAGGACTCCACTTT; CDR3aa: CASSPPGSRGLHF
len: 16; j_gene: TRBJ2-1; v_gene: TRBV4-1; abundance: NA; d_gene: NA; CDR3nt: TGCGCCAGCAGCCAAGACTCGGGGCCTATGTACAATGAGCAGTTCTTC; CDR3aa: CASSQDSGPMYNEQFF
len: 14; j_gene: TRBJ1-1; v_gene: TRBV6-5; abundance: few; d_gene: NA; CDR3nt: TGTGCCAGCAGATTAACAGGACTGAACACTGAAGCTTTCTTT; CDR3aa: CASRLTGLNTEAFF
len: 21; j_gene: TRBJ2-2; v_gene: TRBV4-1; abundance: NA; d_gene: TRBD2; CDR3nt: TGCGCCAGCAGCCAAGAAAAGGTCGGGGCTAGCGGGAGCGCGAACACCGGGGAGCTGTTTTTT; CDR3aa: CASSQEKVGASGSANTGELFF
len: 14; j_gene: TRBJ2-7; v_gene: TRBV11-2; abundance: once; d_gene: NA; CDR3nt: TGTGCCAGCAGCTTCGGGCCTTTTTCCTACGAGCAGTACTTC; CDR3aa: CASSFGPFSYEQYF
len: 13; j_gene: TRBJ2-2; v_gene: TRBV7-9; abundance: NA; d_gene: TRBD1; CDR3nt: TGTGCCAGCAGCCAGACAGGGTCCGGGGAGCTGTTTTTT; CDR3aa: CASSQTGSGELFF
len: 11; j_gene: TRBJ2-7; v_gene: TRBV28; abundance: NA; d_gene: NA; CDR3nt: TGTGCCAGCAGTCATGCCTACGAGCAGTACTTC; CDR3aa: CASSHAYEQYF
len: 15; j_gene: TRBJ2-1; v_gene: TRBV20-1; abundance: NA; d_gene: TRBD2; CDR3nt: TGCAGTGCTAGGAGCGGACTAGCGCCTTACAATGAGCAGTTCTTC; CDR3aa: CSARSGLAPYNEQFF
len: 14; j_gene: TRBJ2-5; v_gene: TRBV3-1; abundance: NA; d_gene: NA; CDR3nt: TGTGCCAGCAGCCAAGATTTTGGGAGGGAGACCCAGTACTTC; CDR3aa: CASSQDFGRETQYF
len: 14; j_gene: TRBJ2-7; v_gene: TRBV6-1; abundance: few; d_gene: NA; CDR3nt: TGTGCCAGCAGTGAGGGAGGTCGGACCTACGAGCAGTACTTC; CDR3aa: CASSEGGRTYEQYF
len: 11; j_gene: TRBJ1-1; v_gene: TRBV6-2/TRBV6-3; abundance: NA; d_gene: NA; CDR3nt: TGTGCCAGCGGTGAGGCCACTGAAGCTTTCTTT; CDR3aa: CASGEATEAFF
len: 9; j_gene: TRBJ1-2; v_gene: TRBV11-2; abundance: few; d_gene: NA; CDR3nt: TGTGCCAGCAGCCCTCCGACCACCTTC; CDR3aa: CASSPPTTF
len: 14; j_gene: TRBJ1-5; v_gene: TRBV10-2; abundance: NA; d_gene: NA; CDR3nt: TGCGCCAGCAGTGAGTCAGGGACGAATCAGCCCCAGCATTTT; CDR3aa: CASSESGTNQPQHF
len: 16; j_gene: TRBJ2-3; v_gene: TRBV4-2; abundance: NA; d_gene: NA; CDR3nt: TGTGCCAGCAGCCAAGATTCCGGAGGGGTCCTGAATACGCAGTATTTT; CDR3aa: CASSQDSGGVLNTQYF
len: 14; j_gene: TRBJ1-1; v_gene: TRBV5-1; abundance: NA; d_gene: NA; CDR3nt: TGCGCCAGCAGCTTGTCGGGGTCAGACACTGAAGCTTTCTTT; CDR3aa: CASSLSGSDTEAFF
len: 14; j_gene: TRBJ2-2; v_gene: TRBV6-5; abundance: NA; d_gene: NA; CDR3nt: TGTGCCAGCAGTTACGGAAGGGTGGTTGGGGAGCTGTTTTTT; CDR3aa: CASSYGRVVGELFF
len: 16; j_gene: TRBJ2-3; v_gene: TRBV5-6; abundance: NA; d_gene: TRBD2; CDR3nt: TGTGCCAGCAGCTTGGTGTCTAGCGGGACGACAGATACGCAGTATTTT; CDR3aa: CASSLVSSGTTDTQYF
len: 16; j_gene: TRBJ2-1; v_gene: TRBV5-1; abundance: few; d_gene: NA; CDR3nt: TGCGCCAGCAGCTCGGTATGGGCCCGGGGGATCAATGAGCAGTTCTTC; CDR3aa: CASSSVWARGINEQFF
len: 14; j_gene: TRBJ1-5; v_gene: TRBV4-1; abundance: NA; d_gene: NA; CDR3nt: TGCGCCAGCAGCCAAGTCGGGACCGGTCAGCCCCAGCATTTT; CDR3aa: CASSQVGTGQPQHF
len: 16; j_gene: TRBJ2-2; v_gene: TRBV18; abundance: NA; d_gene: NA; CDR3nt: TGTGCCAGCTCACTCACGGGGACGGGAGACACCGGGGAGCTGTTTTTT; CDR3aa: CASSLTGTGDTGELFF
len: 15; j_gene: TRBJ2-3; v_gene: TRBV20-1; abundance: NA; d_gene: NA; CDR3nt: TGCAGTGCTAGAGTCCGGCAGGGGTATACAGATACGCAGTATTTT; CDR3aa: CSARVRQGYTDTQYF